These 25 T cell receptor beta chains came from one sample sequenced in a study of cytomegalovirus exposure and HLA in healthy donors. Primers for the PCR totalled 60 Vbeta and 13 Jbeta. Repertoires were generated with immunoSEQ multiplex PCR, while TCRdb's copy carries only in-frame clones and drops some. The table records about 150,000 clones, roughly 77% of them present only once. The sample was PBMCs. The origin of the receptors is a man younger than 45 in good health.

This clone has just a few counts. The CDR3 reads CASGPRGPNTEAFF. The CDR3 DNA is TGTGCCAGCGGACCCAGGGGGCCGAACACTGAAGCTTTCTTT. The V gene is TRBV6-6, the J gene TRBJ1-1, with TRBD1 matching over 8 bases. This CDR3 spans 14 amino acids. Germline CDR1 and CDR2: MNHNY and SVGAGI (reference sequence). The V gene end was trimmed by 8 bases and the J gene end by 1 base; junction bases not matched to a gene: 6.

The chain couples TRBV19 to TRBJ2-5, with a tentative D call TRBD1 (8 bases). Trimming removed 6 bases at V and 5 bases at J, with 25 bases between. Per the germline V gene, CDR1 is LNHDA and CDR2 is SQIVND (reference sequence). The CDR3 contains 17 residues. CDR3 protein: CASSPLEGDRGGETQYF. The DNA for the CDR3 is TGTGCCAGTAGCCCCCTCGAGGGCGACAGGGGAGGGGAGACCCAGTACTTC.

The V call is TRBV19, the J call TRBJ2-1; 7 bases agree with TRBD2. The germline gives CDR1 LNHDA, CDR2 SQIVND (reference sequence). Trimming took 7 bases from V and 10 from J; bases not matched to a gene: 13. The CDR3 is made up of 14 amino acids. CDR3 sequence reads: CASMPAGRGAEQFF. Written as DNA, the CDR3 is TGTGCCAGTATGCCAGCGGGGAGGGGTGCGGAGCAGTTCTTC.

CDR3 in amino acids: CASSLQGGITDTQYF. Here the CDR3 DNA reads TGCGCCAGCAGCTTGCAGGGGGGAATCACAGATACGCAGTATTTT. The chain employs TRBV5-1 and TRBJ2-3, with a possible D match to TRBD1 (7 bases). V was shortened by 1 base and J by 2 bases, with 11 bases between the two germline ends. The CDR3 is 15 residues long. Per the germline V gene, CDR1 is SGHRS and CDR2 is YFSETQ.

This sequence joins TRBV6-5 and TRBJ2-3, with 8 bases that match TRBD2. Trimming removed 6 bases from V and 4 bases from J; junction bases left unmatched: 9. CDR1 is MNHEY, CDR2 SVGAGI, per germline. This CDR3 comprises 15 residues. CDR3 residues: CASSRGGGGSDTQYF. The CDR3 DNA is TGTGCCAGCAGCCGGGGGGGCGGGGGGTCAGATACGCAGTATTTT.

The DNA of the CDR3 is TGTGCCAGCAGCACGGGGACTAGCGGGAGGGCTGGCGAGCAGTACTTC. Translation: CASSTGTSGRAGEQYF. V and J are TRBV7-6 and TRBJ2-7; TRBD2 matches 16 bases. The CDR3 covers 16 residues. V shed 5 bases and J 6 bases; nucleotides not matched to a gene: 7. Germline-derived CDR1 and CDR2 are SGHVS and FNYEAQ.

The V and J genes are TRBV7-2 and TRBJ2-1; weak D call: TRBD2 (5 bases). Germline CDR1 is SGHTA and CDR2 is FQGNSA. V lost 1 base and J 2 bases, leaving 9 bases between the germline ends. This CDR3 region has 15 residues. The CDR3 is CASSLVTGAYNEQFF. In nucleotides, the CDR3 is TGTGCCAGCAGCTTAGTCACCGGGGCCTACAATGAGCAGTTCTTC.

This chain connects TRBV5-1 to TRBJ2-7; D remains unclear. The CDR3 runs 11 residues. Germline V gene sequence: CDR1 SGHRS, CDR2 YFSETQ. The V and J ends lost 2 bases and 5 bases respectively, with 5 bases between them. The CDR3: CASSLFDEQYF. The CDR3 DNA reads TGCGCCAGCAGCTTATTCGACGAGCAGTACTTC.

The V gene is TRBV29-1, the J gene TRBJ2-7; 10 bases align to TRBD1. Unmatched junction bases numbered 7, after V lost 5 bases and J lost 0 bases. The CDR3 is made up of 15 amino acids. Germline lookup yields CDR1 SQVTM and CDR2 ANQGSEA. CDR3 nucleotides: TGCAGCGTTAACCGGGACAGGGGTCTCTCCTACGAGCAGTACTTC. Amino acids: CSVNRDRGLSYEQYF.

The CDR3 bases are TGTGCCAGCAGCAAAGAGGGTTGGACAGCAGCTGTCTACGAGCAGTACTTC. It is translated as CASSKEGWTAAVYEQYF. V is TRBV21-1 and J is TRBJ2-5; TRBD1, as called in the table, went unchecked against the DNA. The J call may be mistaken, given a closer DNA end match to TRBJ2-7. TRBV21-1 is a recognized pseudogene. This CDR3 has 17 amino acids.

This chain links TRBV28 with TRBJ2-1; 10 positions agree with TRBD2. Germline CDR1 MDHEN, CDR2 SYDVKM. The junction had 7 bases not matched to a gene; V was cut back by 1 base and J by 4 bases. CDR3 length: 17 residues. The CDR3 region has the DNA TGTGCCAGCAGTTTATCCAGGACTAGCGGAGATTACAATGAGCAGTTCTTC. Residues: CASSLSRTSGDYNEQFF.

The chain recombines TRBV18 with TRBJ1-1; no reliable D call. Germline V CDR1 and CDR2: KGHSH, LQKENI. This CDR3 has 14 amino acids. V was cut by 3 bases and J by 1 base, with 9 bases left in between. In DNA, the CDR3 is TGTGCCAGCTCACCTACTTCAGGGAACACTGAAGCTTTCTTT. This encodes CASSPTSGNTEAFF.

The rearrangement links TRBV9 to TRBJ2-1, with D maybe TRBD2 (5 bases). V was clipped by 3 bases and J by 7 bases, with 17 bases between them. Per germline, CDR1 SGDLS and CDR2 YYNGEE. The CDR3 contains 15 residues. CDR3 sequence reads: CASSDTAEQRNEQFF. Written as DNA, the CDR3 is TGTGCCAGCAGCGACACGGCGGAGCAGCGGAATGAGCAGTTCTTC.

About this clone: One end of the junction fails to match germline, which may point to a read error. The chain employs TRBV5-1 and TRBJ1-4; 9 positions match TRBD1. The germline V gene has CDR1 SGHRS and CDR2 YFSETQ. The CDR3 runs 13 residues. The CDR3: CASSPTGTGNLLF. CDR3 nucleotides: TGCGCCAGCAGCCCCACCGGGACAGGGAATCTTCTGTTT.

The chain links TRBV28 to TRBJ1-5; 7 nucleotides align to TRBD1. This CDR3 is 15 amino acids long. V shed 7 bases and J 6 bases; nucleotides not matched to a gene: 12. Germline V CDR1 and CDR2: MDHEN, SYDVKM. The CDR3 sequence is CASNPIPGGTQPQHF. Written as DNA, the CDR3 is TGTGCCAGCAATCCAATTCCAGGGGGTACTCAGCCCCAGCATTTT.

DNA for the CDR3: TGTGCCAGCAGCGTAGGCGATCAGCCCCAGCATTTT. Translated, it gives CASSVGDQPQHF. This rearrangement joins TRBV9 to TRBJ1-5; no reliable D call. The CDR3 covers 12 residues. Trimming left V 0 bases short and J 5 bases short, with 3 bases between. Germline lookup yields CDR1 SGDLS and CDR2 YYNGEE.

CDR3 in amino acids: CASSPSGDRQIELSYEQYF. The CDR3 DNA follows: TGTGCCAGCTCACCTTCCGGAGACAGGCAAATTGAACTCTCCTACGAGCAGTACTTC. V usage is TRBV18 and J usage is TRBJ2-7; perhaps TRBD1 as D (6 bases). This CDR3 contains 19 residues. Germline assignment: CDR1 KGHSH and CDR2 LQKENI. Trimming left V 3 bases short and J 0 bases short, with 24 bases between.

V is TRBV19 and J is TRBJ2-1, with D unclear. In germline, CDR1 is LNHDA, CDR2 SQIVND (reference sequence). CDR3 length: 13 amino acids. Trimming removed 3 bases at V and 12 bases at J, with 15 bases between. The CDR3 DNA is TGTGCCAGTAGTATTGGGCCAGCAATGGGGCAGTTCTTC. Its translation is CASSIGPAMGQFF.

The chain carries TRBV5-1 and TRBJ2-1; D possibly corresponds to TRBD1 (5 bases). V was clipped by 1 base and J by 15 bases, with 14 bases between them. Germline loops: CDR1 SGHRS, CDR2 YFSETQ. The CDR3 totals 12 residues. CDR3 region: CASSLFPGKGFF. In DNA, the CDR3 is TGCGCCAGCAGCTTGTTCCCAGGGAAAGGGTTCTTC.

This sequence joins TRBV15 and TRBJ2-3; 8 bases fit TRBD1. CDR1 is LNHNV, CDR2 YYDKDF, per germline (reference sequence). CDR3 length equals 15 residues. Trimming at V came to 1 base and at J to 4 bases, leaving 4 bases not matched to a gene. The CDR3 sequence is CATSRVDRAADTQYF. The CDR3 nucleotides read TGTGCCACCAGCAGAGTGGACAGGGCCGCAGATACGCAGTATTTT.

V and J are TRBV14 and TRBJ1-6; a weak D match, TRBD1 (5 bases). The CDR3 is 13 amino acids. Trimming removed 5 bases from V and 9 bases from J, with 11 bases in between. Germline CDR1 reads SGHDN; CDR2 reads FVKESK. The CDR3 bases are TGTGCCAGCAGCTTATTCGACAGTTCACCCCTCCACTTT. It is translated as CASSLFDSSPLHF. Full variable domain (outside the CDR3, taken from reference TRBV14 and TRBJ1-6): EAGVTQFPSHSVIEKGQTVTLRCDPISGHDNLYWYRRVMGKEIKFLLHFVKESKQDESGMPNNRFLAERTGGTYSTLKVQPAELEDSGVYFCASSLFDSSPLHFGNGTRLTVT.

The chain links TRBV5-6 to TRBJ1-2; the D gene is possibly TRBD1 (5 bases). V was pared by 2 bases and J by 2 bases, with 10 bases between. CDR1 SGHDT and CDR2 YYEEEE come from the germline V gene. The CDR3 runs to 14 residues. CDR3 nucleotides: TGTGCCAGCAGCTTTCCGACAGTAAACTATGGCTACACCTTC. This translates into CASSFPTVNYGYTF. The variable domain in full, with the rest retrieved from reference TRBV5-6 and TRBJ1-2, is DAGVTQSPTHLIKTRGQQVTLRCSPKSGHDTVSWYQQALGQGPQFIFQYYEEEERQRGNFPDRFSGHQFPNYSSELNVNALLLGDSALYLCASSFPTVNYGYTFGSGTRLTVV.

The chain combines TRBV10-3 with TRBJ1-2; no clear D. Germline lookup yields CDR1 ENHRY and CDR2 SYGVKD. This CDR3 region has 13 residues. V dropped 1 base and J dropped 3 bases, with 6 bases sitting between them. The CDR3 reads CAISEFSDYGYTF. CDR3 in DNA: TGTGCCATCAGTGAGTTTTCAGACTATGGCTACACCTTC.

This chain links TRBV13 with TRBJ2-3; TRBD1 might be the D (5 bases). The V gene lost 7 bases and the J gene lost 4 bases, with 9 bases spanning the gap. This CDR3 comprises 12 residues. The V gene's germline CDR1 is PRHDT and CDR2 FYEKMQ (reference sequence). This CDR3 is CASKAGSDTQYF. DNA for the CDR3: TGTGCCAGCAAGGCAGGGTCAGATACGCAGTATTTT.

The chain couples TRBV6-5 to TRBJ2-1; TRBD1 might be the D (5 bases). With 3 bases removed from V and 2 bases from J, the gap between germline ends came to 11 bases. Germline V CDR1 and CDR2: MNHEY, SVGAGI. CDR3 length equals 15 residues. CDR3 sequence: CASSYQGPTYNEQFF. DNA of the CDR3: TGTGCCAGCAGTTATCAGGGCCCTACCTACAATGAGCAGTTCTTC.